The 22 T cell receptor beta chains below come from one sample, sequenced in a study of blood T cells in healthy people across ages (dated by TCRdb to 2013 to 2016). The receptor library was made with 5' RACE. The listed sequencing device is Illumina HiSeq 2500. A second 7 to 11 cycle PCR used a sample-barcoded 5' primer and a J-beta primer mix. TCRdb applied fastp at Q25 and MiXCR to the public reads, then kept only in-frame beta chains. Each record represents a unique CDR3 protein, reported with the most common genes and DNA among its rows. This sample lists about 1.8 million distinct CDR3 sequences; 49% were detected once. 2% to 2.5% of the sample rests with the top ten. Sequenced material: blood. The receptors were sampled from a woman between 40 and 55 years old in good health.

This rearrangement joins TRBV20-1 to TRBJ2-7; D is perhaps TRBD2 (6 bases). The germline V gene has CDR1 DFQATT and CDR2 SNEGSKA (reference sequence). The CDR3 has 13 residues. V lost 2 bases and J lost 1, with 9 bases in between. In nucleotides, the CDR3 is TGCAGTGCTAGAATCCGGGAGTCCTACGAGCAGTACTTC. Its translation is CSARIRESYEQYF.

CDR3: CSARQGDSPLHF. The CDR3 DNA is TGCAGTGCTAGACAGGGCGATTCACCCCTCCACTTT. The chain is built from TRBV20-1 and TRBJ1-6, with a weak D call TRBD1 (5 bases). The germline CDR1 and CDR2 sequences are DFQATT and SNEGSKA (reference sequence). The CDR3 has 12 amino acids. V was trimmed by 2 bases and J by 8 bases, leaving 7 bases between them.

The chain links TRBV20-1 to TRBJ2-5; 10 bases match TRBD2. The CDR3 is made up of 14 amino acids. Germline loops: CDR1 DFQATT, CDR2 SNEGSKA (reference sequence). The trim removed 6 bases at V and 11 bases at J, leaving 15 bases unmatched. CDR3 nucleotides: TGCAGTGCCGCACTAGCGGGGTATATTAATGAGCAGTACTTC. Translated: CSAALAGYINEQYF.

The chain employs TRBV10-3 and TRBJ2-1; 7 positions agree with TRBD1. V dropped 7 bases and J dropped 5; count of bases not matched to a gene: 5. This CDR3 region has 13 residues. CDR1 and CDR2 (germline): ENHRY, SYGVKD. The CDR3 region is CAIKGTENNEQFF. The CDR3 DNA sequence: TGTGCCATCAAAGGGACAGAGAACAATGAGCAGTTCTTC.

The V and J genes are TRBV28 and TRBJ2-1; 7 nucleotides match TRBD2. The J call may be in error: the DNA end matches TRBJ2-7 better. Germline V gene sequence: CDR1 MDHEN, CDR2 SYDVKM. The CDR3 totals 14 residues. The CDR3 nucleotides read TGTGCCAGCGGGAGGGGAGGCCCCTACAATGAGCAGTACTTC. Its protein is CASGRGGPYNEQYF.

This clonotype was observed a handful of times. The rearrangement uses TRBV20-1 and TRBJ2-6, with a tentative D call TRBD2 (5 bases). The CDR3 spans 15 residues. In germline, CDR1 is DFQATT, CDR2 SNEGSKA (reference sequence). Trimming removed 6 bases at V and 4 bases at J, with 16 bases between. Written as DNA, the CDR3 is TGCAGTGCCAGGAGGTCAACAGCCGGGGCCAACGTCCTGACTTTC. Amino acid sequence: CSARRSTAGANVLTF.

The chain employs TRBV20-1 and TRBJ1-5; D remains ambiguous. Germline lookup yields CDR1 DFQATT and CDR2 SNEGSKA (reference sequence). This CDR3 has 16 residues. The V end was cut by 0 bases, the J end by 0 bases, with 12 bases between. CDR3 residues: CSARDTADYSNQPQHF. The DNA of the CDR3 is TGCAGTGCTAGAGATACGGCCGATTATAGCAATCAGCCCCAGCATTTT.

The gene calls are TRBV4-3 and TRBJ1-6; D is ambiguous. Germline CDR1 and CDR2: LGHNA and YSLEER. V dropped 0 bases and J dropped 11 bases, with 11 bases sitting between them. The CDR3 loop spans 14 amino acids. Here the CDR3 DNA reads TGCGCCAGCAGCCAAGAGGGCGGGGTGACACCCCTCCACTTT. Encoded protein: CASSQEGGVTPLHF.

The chain couples TRBV20-1 to TRBJ2-7, with 9 nucleotides matching TRBD1. The end of the DNA is better explained by TRBJ2-5, so the J call may be wrong. This CDR3 contains 15 residues. Germline values: CDR1 DFQATT, CDR2 SNEGSKA (reference sequence). CDR3 DNA sequence: TGCAGTGCTAGACCGGGACAGGGAAACCGAGAGACCCAGTACTTC. Translated, it gives CSARPGQGNRETQYF.

This clonotype was observed a handful of times. The chain uses TRBV4-2 and TRBJ2-1; D might be TRBD2 (7 bases). The CDR3 spans 16 residues. Germline V gene sequence: CDR1 LGHNA, CDR2 YNFKEQ. With 1 base removed from V and 6 bases from J, the gap between germline ends came to 16 bases. The CDR3 loop is CASSQAGGGEGNEQFF. The CDR3 bases are TGTGCCAGCAGCCAAGCTGGGGGGGGCGAGGGCAATGAGCAGTTCTTC.

This clonotype was seen more than once but under ten times. The rearrangement links TRBV7-2 to TRBJ2-5; 11 bases fit TRBD2. Germline assignment: CDR1 SGHTA and CDR2 FQGNSA. Losses at the gene ends were 1 base for V and 2 bases for J; bases not matched to a gene: 6. The CDR3 consists of 17 residues. The CDR3 nucleotides read TGTGCCAGCAGCTTAGTTCTAGCGGGGGGCAGGCAAGAGACCCAGTACTTC. Amino acid sequence: CASSLVLAGGRQETQYF.

In this sample, this clonotype turned up a few times. The V gene is TRBV28, the J gene TRBJ2-5, with 7 bases that match TRBD2. The CDR3 loop spans 16 amino acids. The germline V gene has CDR1 MDHEN and CDR2 SYDVKM. Trimming removed 6 bases from V and 1 base from J; junction bases left unmatched: 11. The CDR3: CASSLGRERLQETQYF. CDR3 DNA: TGTGCCAGCAGCCTTGGGAGGGAACGGCTCCAAGAGACCCAGTACTTC.

The CDR3, as DNA: TGTGCCAGCAGTCAAAGGACAGCGGATTACAATGAGCAGTTCTTC. It is translated as CASSQRTADYNEQFF. This chain joins TRBV6-5 and TRBJ2-1; the D gene is possibly TRBD1 (6 bases). The ends were cut back, 5 bases at V and 4 bases at J, with 15 bases in the middle. Germline V gene data show CDR1 as MNHEY and CDR2 as SVGAGI. This CDR3 has 15 amino acids.

The table lists this clonotype with a few counts. The chain combines TRBV7-8 with TRBJ1-2; perhaps TRBD1 as D (5 bases). Germline-derived CDR1 and CDR2 are SGHVS and FQNEAQ. Trimming cost V 5 bases and J 10 bases, with 17 bases left between them. The CDR3 runs 13 residues. For the CDR3, the DNA is TGTGCCAGCAGCGGCAGGGTTTTGGAGACCTACACCTTC. Protein: CASSGRVLETYTF.

This clonotype has just a few counts. The chain uses TRBV20-1 and TRBJ2-5; the match to TRBD2 covers 7 bases. J lost 5 bases, V lost 3 bases, and 6 bases had no gene match. The CDR3 covers 13 residues. Germline CDR1 DFQATT, CDR2 SNEGSKA (reference sequence). The CDR3: CSASGEGWETQYF. In DNA form, the CDR3 reads TGCAGTGCTAGCGGGGAGGGTTGGGAGACCCAGTACTTC.

The gene calls are TRBV6-5 and TRBJ2-5; weak D call: TRBD2 (6 bases). Germline V lookup: CDR1 MNHEY, CDR2 SVGAGI. The CDR3 covers 14 residues. V was pared by 5 bases and J by 4 bases, with 14 bases between. In DNA form, the CDR3 reads TGTGCCAGCAGTGCCTTTCGGGGGTCAGAGACCCAGTACTTC. It specifies CASSAFRGSETQYF.

The chain employs TRBV7-2 and TRBJ2-3, with D perhaps being TRBD1 or TRBD2 (5 bases each). V gave up 3 bases and J gave up 2 bases, with 12 bases separating them. The CDR3 extends over 15 amino acids. Germline CDR1 reads SGHTA; CDR2 reads FQGNSA. The CDR3 bases are TGTGCCAGCAGCTTCCCGGGACCTTTCACAGATACGCAGTATTTT. It translates to CASSFPGPFTDTQYF.

This chain links TRBV6-2 or TRBV6-3 with TRBJ1-2; D possibly corresponds to TRBD1 (5 bases). Per germline, CDR1 MNHEY and CDR2 SVGEGT. The CDR3 spans 17 residues. V was cut by 7 bases and J by 0 bases, with 21 bases left in between. DNA of the CDR3: TGTGCCAGCATCGAATCCGGGACCTTTTCCTCTAACTATGGCTACACCTTC. Its translation is CASIESGTFSSNYGYTF.

This clonotype is a singleton in its sample. DNA for the CDR3: TGCAGCGCCGGGCGACAGGCCACCGGGGAGCTGTTTTTT. As protein: CSAGRQATGELFF. The chain joins TRBV29-1 to TRBJ2-2, with TRBD1 as a possible D gene (6 bases). Germline-derived CDR1 and CDR2 are SQVTM and ANQGSEA. CDR3 length: 13 residues. Trimming pared 7 bases from V and 4 bases from J, leaving 13 bases between.

The chain recombines TRBV27 with TRBJ1-2; 8 nucleotides agree with TRBD1. Germline values: CDR1 MNHEY, CDR2 SMNVEV (reference sequence). After removal of 3 bases from V and 3 bases from J, the junction contained 3 bases not matched to a gene. The CDR3 is made up of 14 amino acids. The CDR3 region is CASSFTGGDYGYTF. Here the CDR3 DNA reads TGTGCCAGCAGTTTTACAGGGGGAGACTATGGCTACACCTTC.

This rearrangement joins TRBV20-1 to TRBJ2-1; D might be TRBD2 (6 bases). This CDR3 has 14 amino acids. From germline, CDR1 is DFQATT and CDR2 SNEGSKA (reference sequence). The V and J ends lost 5 bases and 4 bases respectively, with 15 bases between them. This chain's CDR3 is CSAANSGDYNEQFF. Written as DNA, the CDR3 is TGCAGTGCTGCAAATAGCGGTGATTACAATGAGCAGTTCTTC.

The rearrangement links TRBV7-9 to TRBJ2-3, with a tentative D call TRBD2 (6 bases). The CDR3 length is 12 residues. Germline loops: CDR1 SEHNR, CDR2 FQNEAQ (reference sequence). V lost 5 bases, J lost 14 bases, and 17 bases lay in between. CDR3 nucleotide sequence: TGTGCCAGCAGCGAGACTAGTGCCCAAGGGTATTTT. This gives the protein CASSETSAQGYF.